A single sample is the source of the 17 T cell receptor beta chains below, sequenced in a study of cytomegalovirus exposure and HLA in healthy donors. The PCR used 60 Vbeta and 13 Jbeta primers. Clones were sequenced by immunoSEQ multiplex PCR, and TCRdb holds only the in-frame ones, with some missing. The sample has 300,000 or so clones, roughly 86% seen once. Sequences were obtained from PBMCs. These receptors all come from a middle-aged woman in good health and CMV-seropositive.

The J gene is TRBJ1-1, the V gene TRBV5-8; TRBD1 matches 7 bases. The germline gives CDR1 SGHTS, CDR2 YDEGEE. The J segment lost 6 bases and the V segment lost 6 bases, leaving 8 bases of the junction unmatched. The CDR3 runs to 13 residues. CDR3 DNA sequence: TGTGCCAGCACCCCGGGACAGTGGTCTGAAGCTTTCTTT. Amino acids: CASTPGQWSEAFF.

The chain couples TRBV14 to TRBJ1-3; D uncertain. From germline, CDR1 is SGHDN and CDR2 FVKESK. This CDR3 spans 14 amino acids. The V end lost 0 bases, the J end lost 2 bases, and 5 bases lay between the germline ends. Here the CDR3 reads CASSQDWPGNTIYF. For the CDR3, the DNA is TGTGCCAGCAGCCAAGATTGGCCTGGAAACACCATATATTTT.

The gene calls are TRBV5-4 and TRBJ2-2; D unresolved. The germline V and J ends were trimmed by 0 bases and 0 bases, with 6 bases remaining between them. Per germline, CDR1 SGHNT and CDR2 YYREEE (reference sequence). The CDR3 is 15 residues long. CDR3 DNA: TGTGCCAGCAGCTTGGGGGCTCCGAACACCGGGGAGCTGTTTTTT. This gives the protein CASSLGAPNTGELFF. Complete variable domain (other parts from reference TRBV5-4 and TRBJ2-2): ETGVTQSPTHLIKTRGQQVTLRCSSQSGHNTVSWYQQALGQGPQFIFQYYREEENGRGNFPPRFSGLQFPNYSSELNVNALELDDSALYLCASSLGAPNTGELFFGEGSRLTVL.

With regard to this clone: The identical CDR3 is also encoded by other nucleotide sequences in the sample. The CDR3 region has the DNA TGTGCCAGCAGCTTGGGGACTGATTTTAACTATGGCTACACCTTC. Its protein is CASSLGTDFNYGYTF. The chain links TRBV7-9 to TRBJ1-2; D may be TRBD1 (5 bases). The V and J ends lost 3 bases and 1 base respectively, with 12 bases between them. This CDR3 has 15 amino acids. Per germline, CDR1 SEHNR and CDR2 FQNEAQ (reference sequence).

The rearrangement uses TRBV6-1 and TRBJ1-1; D might be TRBD1 (6 bases). V dropped 3 bases and J dropped 5 bases, with 10 bases sitting between them. This CDR3 contains 13 residues. Germline CDR1 MNHNS, CDR2 SASEGT. Here the CDR3 DNA reads TGTGCCAGCAGTGACGGGGGGCGGACTGAAGCTTTCTTT. Its translation is CASSDGGRTEAFF.

V is TRBV6-1 and J is TRBJ2-3; maybe TRBD1 (7 bases). The CDR3 totals 15 residues. V lost 3 bases and J lost 2, with 12 bases in between. CDR1 MNHNS and CDR2 SASEGT come from the germline V gene. Here the CDR3 reads CASSEGRGVTDTQYF. The CDR3 DNA sequence: TGTGCCAGCAGTGAGGGCAGGGGGGTCACAGATACGCAGTATTTT.

The gene calls are TRBV6-6 and TRBJ2-3, with D possibly TRBD1 on 5 matching bases. Looked up from germline, CDR1 is MNHNY and CDR2 is SVGAGI (reference sequence). Trimming pared 4 bases from V and 1 base from J, leaving 12 bases between. The CDR3 has 15 amino acids. The CDR3 DNA sequence: TGTGCCAGCAGTTTTCCGACAGCCGGCACAGATACGCAGTATTTT. This translates into CASSFPTAGTDTQYF.

The rearrangement links TRBV30 to TRBJ1-1, with D possibly being TRBD1 (5 bases). Germline assignment: CDR1 GTSNPN and CDR2 SVGIG (reference sequence). Trimming removed 3 bases at V and 5 bases at J, with 19 bases between. The CDR3 is made up of 15 amino acids. The CDR3 protein is CAWSPGGFGDTEAFF. As DNA, the CDR3 is TGTGCCTGGAGCCCCGGGGGGTTCGGAGATACTGAAGCTTTCTTT.

The chain joins TRBV4-3 to TRBJ2-5, with TRBD2 matching 8 bases. With 0 bases clipped from V and 5 bases from J, the junction kept 5 bases outside the gene matches. CDR3 size: 15 residues. Germline CDR1 LGHNA, CDR2 YSLEER. The CDR3 DNA reads TGCGCCAGCAGCCAAGATGCGGGGGGAAAGGAGACCCAGTACTTC. This codes for CASSQDAGGKETQYF.

J is TRBJ1-1 and V is TRBV2; 10 positions match TRBD1. Germline assignment: CDR1 SNHLY and CDR2 FYNNEI. The trim removed 6 bases at V and 9 bases at J, leaving 7 bases unmatched. The CDR3 length is 13 residues. The CDR3 region has the DNA TGTGCCAGCAGGACACGACAGGGGGCGCAAGCTTTCTTT. This gives the protein CASRTRQGAQAFF.

The V call is TRBV7-9, the J call TRBJ1-5, with D unclear. The germline V gene encodes CDR1 SEHNR and CDR2 FQNEAQ (reference sequence). With 6 bases removed from V and 0 bases from J, the gap between germline ends came to 12 bases. CDR3 length: 15 amino acids. CDR3 region: CASSVTTDSNQPQHF. The CDR3 bases are TGTGCCAGCAGTGTAACCACAGATAGCAATCAGCCCCAGCATTTT.

The V and J genes are TRBV11-2 and TRBJ1-6; perhaps TRBD1 as D (5 bases). This CDR3 is built from 16 residues. The V gene lost 4 bases and the J gene lost 3 bases, with 13 bases spanning the gap. Per germline, CDR1 SGHAT and CDR2 FQNNGV. CDR3 sequence: CASSSDRPLYNSPLHF. CDR3 DNA sequence: TGTGCCAGCAGCTCCGACAGACCCCTCTATAATTCACCCCTCCACTTT. Supplemented by reference TRBV11-2 and TRBJ1-6, the full variable domain reads EAGVAQSPRYKIIEKRQSVAFWCNPISGHATLYWYQQILGQGPKLLIQFQNNGVVDDSQLPKDRFSAERLKGVDSTLKIQPAKLEDSAVYLCASSSDRPLYNSPLHFGNGTRLTVT.

This clone was detected only once. The chain has TRBV4-2 and TRBJ2-2, with D tentatively TRBD2 (5 bases). Germline CDR1 reads LGHNA; CDR2 reads YNFKEQ. The CDR3 covers 15 residues. Trimming left V 1 base short and J 0 bases short, with 6 bases between. The chain's CDR3 is CASSQVGTNTGELFF. CDR3 sequence (DNA): TGTGCCAGCAGCCAAGTCGGGACGAACACCGGGGAGCTGTTTTTT.

The chain recombines TRBV2 with TRBJ1-5, with D tentatively TRBD1 (5 bases). V gave up 8 bases and J gave up 8 bases, with 13 bases separating them. The CDR3 has 12 amino acids. CDR1 SNHLY and CDR2 FYNNEI come from the germline V gene. The CDR3 spells CASRRGGEPQHF. DNA for the CDR3: TGTGCCAGCCGGAGGGGAGGTGAGCCCCAGCATTTT.

The V gene is TRBV6-6, the J gene TRBJ2-3, with 10 nucleotides matching TRBD2. Looked up from germline, CDR1 is MNHNY and CDR2 is SVGAGI (reference sequence). V was clipped by 9 bases and J by 5 bases; unmatched bases: 8. The CDR3 spans 14 residues. The CDR3 nucleotides are TGTGCCAGTCGGACTAGCGGTACAATAGATACGCAGTATTTT. It codes for CASRTSGTIDTQYF.

The genes are TRBV7-8 and TRBJ1-4; D may be TRBD1 (6 bases). In germline, CDR1 is SGHVS, CDR2 FQNEAQ. The ends were cut back, 5 bases at V and 0 bases at J, with 16 bases in the middle. This CDR3 region has 17 residues. The CDR3 here is CASSALGGHATNEKLFF. The CDR3 DNA sequence: TGTGCCAGCAGCGCATTAGGGGGACACGCAACTAATGAAAAACTGTTTTTT.

The chain joins TRBV29-1 to TRBJ1-5, with TRBD1 as a possible D gene (5 bases). Germline CDR1 is SQVTM and CDR2 is ANQGSEA. Trimming left V 4 bases short and J 1 base short, with 17 bases between. This CDR3 comprises 16 residues. Written as DNA, the CDR3 is TGCAGCGTTGGGGGGGGACGTTCACGCAGCAATCAGCCCCAGCATTTT. Encoded protein: CSVGGGRSRSNQPQHF.